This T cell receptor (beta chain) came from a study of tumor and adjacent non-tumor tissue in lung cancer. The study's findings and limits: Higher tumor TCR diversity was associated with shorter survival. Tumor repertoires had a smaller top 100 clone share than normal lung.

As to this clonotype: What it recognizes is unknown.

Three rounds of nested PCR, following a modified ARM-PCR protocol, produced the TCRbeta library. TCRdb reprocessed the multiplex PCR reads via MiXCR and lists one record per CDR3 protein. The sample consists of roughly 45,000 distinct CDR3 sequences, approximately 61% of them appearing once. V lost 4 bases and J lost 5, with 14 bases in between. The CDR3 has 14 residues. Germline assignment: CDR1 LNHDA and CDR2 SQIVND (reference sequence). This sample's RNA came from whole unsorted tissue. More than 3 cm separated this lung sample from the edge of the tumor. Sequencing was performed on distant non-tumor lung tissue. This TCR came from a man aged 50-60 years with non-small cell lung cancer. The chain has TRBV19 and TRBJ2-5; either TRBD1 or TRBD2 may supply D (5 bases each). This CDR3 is CASSTLGTVETQYF. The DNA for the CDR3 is TGTGCCAGTAGTACTCTCGGGACCGTGGAGACCCAGTACTTC.